Listed below are T cell receptor beta chains from one sample, sequenced in a study of blood T cells in healthy people across ages. Via MiXCR, TCRdb re-called the 5' RACE reads, giving one row per CDR3 protein. This table has 1.5 million to 2 million distinct CDR3 sequences, roughly 49% appearing once. The sequencing sample was made of blood. The receptors originated from a woman in her forties in good health. CDR3s include the opening cysteine and the closing phenylalanine or tryptophan. Each record gives: V gene, clone size, J gene, D gene, CDR3 protein, CDR3 DNA. A D gene is named only where the DNA matches it firmly. Not every row has a clone size; where given, it reads once, few, many or a size class.

V: TRBV27; size: -; J: TRBJ2-1; D: TRBD2; CDR3: CASHMSSGGLHDEQFF; DNA: TGTGCCAGCCATATGTCGTCCGGGGGGTTACACGATGAGCAGTTCTTC
V: TRBV28; size: -; J: TRBJ1-6; D: -; CDR3: CASSLLQNYNSPLHF; DNA: TGTGCCAGCAGTTTATTACAGAACTATAATTCACCCCTCCACTTT
V: TRBV4-2; size: few; J: TRBJ2-3; D: -; CDR3: CASSQDDTTDTQYF; DNA: TGTGCCAGCAGCCAAGATGACACCACAGATACGCAGTATTTT
V: TRBV11-1; size: -; J: TRBJ2-7; D: -; CDR3: CASSPLAGPLEQYF; DNA: TGTGCCAGCAGCCCTTTGGCGGGGCCCCTCGAGCAGTACTTC
V: TRBV29-1; size: -; J: TRBJ1-2; D: TRBD1; CDR3: CSVSDRDYGYGYTF; DNA: TGCAGCGTTAGCGACAGGGACTACGGCTATGGCTACACCTTC
V: TRBV2; size: -; J: TRBJ2-3; D: TRBD1; CDR3: CARGPGDRDTQYF; DNA: TGTGCCAGAGGACCGGGGGACAGGGATACGCAGTATTTT
V: TRBV18; size: -; J: TRBJ2-4; D: -; CDR3: CASSPQGGTWAKNIQYF; DNA: TGTGCCAGCTCACCACAAGGGGGGACATGGGCCAAAAACATTCAGTACTTC
V: TRBV6-2/TRBV6-3; size: -; J: TRBJ2-4; D: -; CDR3: CASSYERLAKNIQYF; DNA: TGTGCCAGCAGTTACGAGAGACTAGCCAAAAACATTCAGTACTTC
V: TRBV20-1; size: -; J: TRBJ2-5; D: TRBD2; CDR3: CSASIYRSGDFQETQYF; DNA: TGCAGTGCTAGTATTTACCGCAGCGGGGACTTCCAAGAGACCCAGTACTTC
V: TRBV6-2/TRBV6-3; size: few; J: TRBJ2-1; D: TRBD2; CDR3: CASSNSGGFNYEQFF; DNA: TGTGCCAGCAGCAATAGCGGGGGATTCAATTATGAGCAGTTCTTC
V: TRBV12-3/TRBV12-4; size: -; J: TRBJ1-1; D: -; CDR3: CASRGGTGTEAFF; DNA: TGTGCCAGCAGGGGCGGGACGGGCACTGAAGCTTTCTTT
V: TRBV9; size: -; J: TRBJ1-2; D: -; CDR3: CASSVTGTTYGYTF; DNA: TGTGCCAGCAGCGTAACCGGGACAACGTATGGCTACACCTTC
V: TRBV6-5; size: -; J: TRBJ2-1; D: -; CDR3: CASSYSRSSYNEQFF; DNA: TGTGCCAGCAGTTACTCGAGGAGCTCCTACAATGAGCAGTTCTTC
V: TRBV10-3; size: -; J: TRBJ2-1; D: TRBD1; CDR3: CATWTGHEGRQFF; DNA: TGTGCCACCTGGACAGGCCACGAGGGTCGGCAGTTCTTC
V: TRBV11-2; size: -; J: TRBJ2-7; D: -; CDR3: CASSTHMATYEQYF; DNA: TGTGCCAGCAGCACGCACATGGCGACCTACGAGCAGTACTTC
V: TRBV3-1; size: -; J: TRBJ1-6; D: -; CDR3: CASSHGGNNSPLHF; DNA: TGTGCCAGCAGCCACGGGGGGAATAATTCACCCCTCCACTTT
V: TRBV21-1; size: -; J: TRBJ2-7; D: -; CDR3: CASSLTRDGSSYNEQYF; DNA: TGTGCCAGCAGCCTCACCCGAGACGGGAGCTCCTACAATGAGCAGTACTTC